This T cell receptor beta chain derives from a study of graft-versus-host responses after intestinal transplantation (dated by TCRdb to 2020 to 2023). Background for the entire study: The transplants that recipients got were multivisceral, liver-intestinal, or isolated intestinal. Every recipient was given anti-thymocyte globulin induction, then maintenance tacrolimus and steroids for about 3 years. After intestinal transplantation, graft-versus-host and host-versus-graft alloreactive T cell clones in the graft, circulation and bone marrow were tracked using bulk TCR-beta CDR3 sequencing. To identify alloreactive clones, pre-transplant mixed lymphocyte reaction products were sequenced and compared with unstimulated pre-transplant donor and recipient T cells. A cohort of about two dozen intestinal transplant recipients, including one retransplant, was enrolled, and a few patients lacking pretransplant specimens were excluded. Donor T cell macrochimerism was defined as a peak of at least 4% donor T cells among recipient peripheral blood mononuclear cells. Rather than being sequenced by the commercial service, samples from a few later patients were sequenced in-house on an Illumina MiSeq and processed with MiXCR. Broader findings and caveats from the paper: The conclusions were limited by the relatively low number and heterogeneity of the intestinal transplant patients. In the allografts of patients with donor T cell macrochimerism, GvH to HvG T cell clonal ratios were high. Early after transplant, peak levels of circulating GvH clones were associated with declines in HvG clones. GvH clones were found in recipient bone marrow, and some of the GvH clones appeared earlier in ileal mucosa or blood, which is consistent with an intestinal mucosal origin.

Sample time point, as interpreted from the label and publication: cells obtained before transplantation from donor or recipient. CD3+CD4+ and CD3+CD8+ populations were FACS-sorted from unstimulated pre-transplant donor and recipient cells taken from spleen or lymph nodes. Remarks on this clone: Its antigen is currently not known. No clone much larger than this one lies a single base away; base qualities are absent.

In the germline V gene, CDR1 corresponds to SGDLS and CDR2 to YYNGEE. From the cysteine through the phenylalanine, the CDR3 covers 18 amino acids. The only DNA kept is the CDR3, 54 bases in frame from the first base. Trimmed from V: 3 bases; trimmed from J: 2 bases; junction bases lacking a gene match: 14. Library method: the immunoSEQ multiplex PCR assay. For most patients, genomic DNA was isolated with the Qiagen DNeasy Blood and Tissue Kit and sent frozen to Adaptive Biotechnologies for TCR sequencing. For most patients, high-throughput TCR-beta CDR3 sequencing of genomic DNA was performed by Adaptive Biotechnologies. From the authors' description of their analysis: TCR sequencing data for around 20 patients were retrieved from Adaptive's ImmunoSEQ software; three other patients were processed with MiXCR and VDJtools. CD4 versus CD8 sorting errors were corrected by removing sequences found in both subsets at a frequency ratio below 5:1. CDR3 nucleotide sequences shared between donor and recipient were removed because the origin of such sequences could not be assigned. To be classed as alloreactive, a clone needed at least 2-fold expansion over unstimulated cells and a minimum CFSE-low frequency of 0.002% (template counts) or 0.001% (read counts). Clones detected in sequenced pre-transplant spleen, lymph node, or MLR CFSE-low populations of the donor or recipient were defined as mappable. The cumulative frequency of alloreactive clones was calculated as a percentage of all sequences, weighted by copy number. TCRdb retrieved this table from immuneACCESS and kept in-frame rearrangements only. Not all clones are present; in checked studies, unresolved V genes account for under half, and no reason is known for the remainder. The V and J calls and clone size come from that table; D and trimming were worked out from the DNA. The sample table holds tens of thousands of clones, of which roughly four fifths were seen once. In total, the top ten clones hold approximately 17% of the sample.

This TCR was sampled from a human donor who received an intestinal transplant. The rearrangement combines TRBV9 with TRBJ2-3; the junction holds 8 bases that match TRBD2. The material sequenced was unstimulated CD8+ T cells sorted from spleen or lymph node cells, taken before intestinal transplant. The DNA is as follows: TGTGCCAGCAGCGACCAGACGCAAGCGGGGGCGACCACAGATACGCAGTATTTT. The resulting protein is CASSDQTQAGATTDTQYF.